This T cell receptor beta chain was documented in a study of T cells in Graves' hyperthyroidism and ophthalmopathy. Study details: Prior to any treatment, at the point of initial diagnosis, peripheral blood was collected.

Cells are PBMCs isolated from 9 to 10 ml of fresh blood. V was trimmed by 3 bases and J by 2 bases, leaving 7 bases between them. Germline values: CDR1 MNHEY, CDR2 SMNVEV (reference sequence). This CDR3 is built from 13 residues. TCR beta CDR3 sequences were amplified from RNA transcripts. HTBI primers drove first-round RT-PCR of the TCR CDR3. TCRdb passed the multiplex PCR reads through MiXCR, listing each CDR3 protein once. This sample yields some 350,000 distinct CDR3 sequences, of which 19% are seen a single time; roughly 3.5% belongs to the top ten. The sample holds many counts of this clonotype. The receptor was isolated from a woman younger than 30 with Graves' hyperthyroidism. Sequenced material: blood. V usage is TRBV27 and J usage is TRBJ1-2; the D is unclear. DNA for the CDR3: TGTGCCAGCAGTTTCAACGGGAACTATGGCTACACCTTC. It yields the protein CASSFNGNYGYTF.